This section outlines one TCR beta chain sequence together with its context. Libraries were prepared by immunoSEQ multiplex PCR; TCRdb keeps only in-frame clonotypes and omits some of them. The sample holds roughly 360,000 clones; more than 75% are singletons and the top ten take 0.85% to 1.3%. This sample stems from a study of blood T cell repertoires in COVID-19. The germline V and J ends were trimmed by 2 bases and 0 bases, with 8 bases remaining between them. CDR3 length: 14 residues. Germline V lookup: CDR1 SNHLY, CDR2 FYNNEI. The sequence derives from a human donor with acute or convalescent COVID-19. The donor label of this sample is uncertain. V usage is TRBV2 and J usage is TRBJ2-7; no clear D. The sample consisted of peripheral blood. CDR3: CASSELGSSYEQYF. As DNA, the CDR3 is TGTGCCAGCAGTGAACTTGGCTCCTCCTACGAGCAGTACTTC.